The rows below give T cell receptor beta chains drawn from one sample of a study of blood T cells in healthy people across ages. MiXCR, applied by TCRdb to the 5' RACE reads, yields one record per CDR3 protein. The sample lists 1.2 million to 1.5 million distinct CDR3 sequences, about 43% seen once, with 6.5% to 10% in the top ten. The sequenced sample was blood. These receptor sequences come from a woman aged 18 to 35 in good health. Each CDR3 is given with its conserved first and last residue. D genes are given only for firm matches. Clone size is stated in some rows and not others, as once, few, many or a class when expanded.

size: few; D: TRBD1; V: TRBV2; J: TRBJ1-1; CDR3: CASSDTGDTEAFF; DNA: TGTGCCAGCAGTGACACAGGGGACACTGAAGCTTTCTTT
size: NA; D: NA; V: TRBV20-1; J: TRBJ1-1; CDR3: CSADSSRNTEAFF; DNA: TGCAGTGCCGACAGTAGCCGGAACACTGAAGCTTTCTTT
size: few; D: NA; V: TRBV15; J: TRBJ2-1; CDR3: CATSRTYNEQFF; DNA: TGTGCCACCAGCAGAACGTACAATGAGCAGTTCTTC
size: NA; D: NA; V: TRBV11-2; J: TRBJ2-1; CDR3: CASSFTAGSYNEQFF; DNA: TGTGCCAGCAGCTTCACTGCAGGGAGTTACAATGAGCAGTTCTTC
size: NA; D: NA; V: TRBV27; J: TRBJ1-1; CDR3: CASSLSVAGLNTEAFF; DNA: TGTGCCAGCAGTTTATCAGTGGCAGGCTTGAACACTGAAGCTTTCTTT
size: NA; D: NA; V: TRBV7-2; J: TRBJ2-7; CDR3: CASSLDPQRSYEQYF; DNA: TGTGCCAGCAGCTTAGACCCCCAGCGGTCCTACGAGCAGTACTTC
size: NA; D: NA; V: TRBV20-1; J: TRBJ1-1; CDR3: CSAVDRQNTEAFF; DNA: TGCAGTGCCGTCGACAGGCAGAACACTGAAGCTTTCTTT
size: few; D: NA; V: TRBV5-1; J: TRBJ2-1; CDR3: CASSLLSYTYNEQFF; DNA: TGCGCCAGCAGCTTGTTGTCCTATACCTACAATGAGCAGTTCTTC
size: NA; D: NA; V: TRBV29-1; J: TRBJ2-1; CDR3: CSTVPRGATDEQFF; DNA: TGCAGCACTGTTCCCCGGGGCGCTACTGATGAGCAGTTCTTC
size: NA; D: TRBD2; V: TRBV30; J: TRBJ2-3; CDR3: CASAPSGHADTQYF; DNA: TGTGCCTCCGCGCCTAGCGGGCATGCAGATACGCAGTATTTT
size: many; D: TRBD1; V: TRBV29-1; J: TRBJ2-7; CDR3: CSVITGAPPYEQYF; DNA: TGCAGCGTTATCACAGGGGCCCCCCCCTACGAGCAGTACTTC
size: NA; D: TRBD2; V: TRBV20-1; J: TRBJ2-1; CDR3: CSARVGTSRSYNEQFF; DNA: TGCAGTGCTAGAGTGGGGACTAGCCGCTCCTACAATGAGCAGTTCTTC
size: NA; D: TRBD2; V: TRBV6-1; J: TRBJ2-6; CDR3: CASSPGASGKATGANVLTF; DNA: TGTGCCAGCAGCCCTGGGGCTAGCGGGAAAGCAACTGGGGCCAACGTCCTGACTTTC
size: NA; D: NA; V: TRBV4-2; J: TRBJ1-2; CDR3: CASSQGMEARASNYGYTF; DNA: TGTGCCAGCAGCCAAGGCATGGAGGCCAGGGCATCTAACTATGGCTACACCTTC
size: NA; D: NA; V: TRBV11-2; J: TRBJ2-7; CDR3: CASSLDRHETYEQYF; DNA: TGTGCCAGCAGCTTAGATCGACACGAAACCTACGAGCAGTACTTC
size: NA; D: NA; V: TRBV6-2/TRBV6-3; J: TRBJ2-7; CDR3: CATKEGGYEQYF; DNA: TGTGCCACCAAGGAGGGTGGCTACGAGCAGTACTTC
size: NA; D: NA; V: TRBV27; J: TRBJ1-2; CDR3: CASSPQGYGGYGYTF; DNA: TGTGCCAGCAGTCCACAGGGTTATGGTGGGTATGGCTACACCTTC
size: NA; D: NA; V: TRBV20-1; J: TRBJ1-4; CDR3: CSARDGRGSTNEKLFF; DNA: TGCAGTGCTAGAGACGGCCGGGGGTCAACTAATGAAAAACTGTTTTTT
size: few; D: TRBD1; V: TRBV6-5; J: TRBJ2-7; CDR3: CASRSRVGDRAIYEQYF; DNA: TGTGCCAGCAGGAGCCGAGTCGGGGACAGGGCTATCTACGAGCAGTACTTC
size: few; D: NA; V: TRBV10-3; J: TRBJ2-7; CDR3: CATSALLDEQYF; DNA: TGTGCCACGTCGGCTCTATTGGACGAGCAGTACTTC
size: NA; D: TRBD2; V: TRBV19; J: TRBJ2-1; CDR3: CASSTGTSGTGSYNEQFF; DNA: TGTGCCAGTAGTACCGGGACTAGCGGGACGGGCTCCTACAATGAGCAGTTCTTC
size: few; D: NA; V: TRBV27; J: TRBJ1-2; CDR3: CASSFTLNYGYTF; DNA: TGTGCCAGCAGTTTTACCCTTAACTATGGCTACACCTTC
size: few; D: NA; V: TRBV9; J: TRBJ2-2; CDR3: CASSVLAGTGELFF; DNA: TGTGCCAGCAGCGTACTAGCCGGTACCGGGGAGCTGTTTTTT
size: few; D: TRBD2; V: TRBV20-1; J: TRBJ2-3; CDR3: CSARLARTDTQYF; DNA: TGCAGTGCCAGACTAGCGCGCACAGATACGCAGTATTTT
size: NA; D: TRBD1; V: TRBV19; J: TRBJ1-2; CDR3: CASSHSDRGLGYTF; DNA: TGTGCCAGTAGCCACTCGGACAGGGGGCTTGGCTACACCTTC
size: NA; D: NA; V: TRBV28; J: TRBJ1-6; CDR3: CASSLYPAGRNSPLHF; DNA: TGTGCCAGCAGTTTATATCCGGCCGGACGTAATTCACCCCTCCACTTT
size: NA; D: TRBD1; V: TRBV3-1; J: TRBJ1-4; CDR3: CASRLGQGSNEKLFF; DNA: TGTGCCAGCAGATTAGGACAGGGATCTAATGAAAAACTGTTTTTT
size: few; D: TRBD2; V: TRBV20-1; J: TRBJ2-7; CDR3: CSARDSGRASYEQYF; DNA: TGCAGTGCTAGAGATAGCGGGAGGGCCTCCTACGAGCAGTACTTC
size: NA; D: NA; V: TRBV4-2; J: TRBJ2-1; CDR3: CASSQVRERRADEQFF; DNA: TGTGCCAGCAGCCAAGTGAGGGAACGGAGGGCCGATGAGCAGTTCTTC
size: many; D: TRBD1; V: TRBV6-2/TRBV6-3; J: TRBJ2-5; CDR3: CASSDREYNEQYF; DNA: TGTGCCAGCAGTGACAGGGAGTACAATGAGCAGTACTTC
size: NA; D: NA; V: TRBV6-1; J: TRBJ1-5; CDR3: CASSEAGPAGKPQHF; DNA: TGTGCCAGCAGTGAAGCCGGGCCGGCTGGGAAGCCCCAGCATTTT
size: NA; D: NA; V: TRBV10-3; J: TRBJ1-2; CDR3: CAIGTGTDYGYTF; DNA: TGTGCCATCGGTACCGGGACGGACTATGGCTACACCTTC
size: NA; D: NA; V: TRBV6-5; J: TRBJ2-2; CDR3: CASSYQGLVRNTGELFF; DNA: TGTGCCAGCAGTTACCAGGGTCTCGTTCGTAACACCGGGGAGCTGTTTTTT
size: many; D: NA; V: TRBV7-8; J: TRBJ1-4; CDR3: CASSPRGATNEKLFF; DNA: TGCGCCAGCAGCCCGAGAGGGGCAACTAATGAAAAACTGTTTTTT
size: NA; D: NA; V: TRBV6-5; J: TRBJ1-2; CDR3: CASSAQRASGYTF; DNA: TGTGCCAGCAGTGCTCAGAGAGCGAGCGGCTACACCTTC
size: NA; D: NA; V: TRBV12-3/TRBV12-4; J: TRBJ2-1; CDR3: CASIHPGEETQFF; DNA: TGTGCCAGCATACACCCAGGGGAAGAGACCCAGTTCTTC
size: NA; D: TRBD1; V: TRBV3-1; J: TRBJ1-2; CDR3: CASSQDVWTGTKNYGYTF; DNA: TGTGCCAGCAGCCAAGATGTCTGGACAGGGACGAAGAACTATGGCTACACCTTC
size: NA; D: NA; V: TRBV5-1; J: TRBJ2-7; CDR3: CASSFAGTAAEQYF; DNA: TGCGCCAGCAGCTTTGCCGGGACGGCGGCCGAGCAGTACTTC
size: NA; D: NA; V: TRBV7-2; J: TRBJ1-1; CDR3: CASSFYGGGTEAFF; DNA: TGTGCCAGCAGCTTTTACGGGGGCGGCACTGAAGCTTTCTTT
size: NA; D: NA; V: TRBV21-1; J: TRBJ2-1; CDR3: CASSTTSGRVNEQFF; DNA: TGTGCCAGCAGCACTACTAGCGGGAGAGTCAATGAGCAGTTCTTC